This TCR beta chain was identified during a study of blood T cell repertoires in COVID-19. Overall study: The samples span acute and convalescent COVID-19 from the United States, Italy and Spain. PBMCs, B-cell-depleted T cells, or T cells were the source of the cDNA or gDNA that made up the material.

The CDR3 totals 16 residues. Germline CDR1 and CDR2: SNHLY and FYNNEI. The V end lost 9 bases, the J end lost 4 bases, and 22 bases lay between the germline ends. Original processing methods: Researchers report that nucleated cell counts were estimated from reference gene primer amplification. This table comes from immunoSEQ multiplex PCR, and its TCRdb copy is limited to in-frame clones, with some not included. Clonal size and the V and J genes are those of that table, whereas D and trimming came from the DNA. The table lists about 220,000 clones, 80% to 85% of them singletons. Patients at the Seattle site were enrolled during active infection and followed longitudinally.

Sequenced: peripheral blood. The sequence was obtained from a woman aged 70-85 years with COVID-19, enrolled during active disease. This sequence joins TRBV2 and TRBJ2-1; possibly TRBD2 for D (6 bases). In DNA, the CDR3 is TGTGCCAGTTCTCCCGGCGGGACGGGGAAATACAATGAGCAGTTCTTC. Its translation: CASSPGGTGKYNEQFF.